A selection of T cell receptor beta chains follows, all from one sample in a study of neurological immune-mediated disorders. TCRdb re-analysed the 5' RACE reads in MiXCR, keeping a single row per CDR3 protein. This table holds 60,000 to 90,000 distinct CDR3 sequences, roughly 10% found once. The sequencing sample was made of PBMCs. These receptors came from a man younger than 40 in good health. Each CDR3 is given with its conserved first and last residue. Fields, in order: clone size, V gene, D gene, J gene, CDR3 protein, CDR3 DNA. D genes are given only for firm matches. The size entry is marked missing in some rows and otherwise reads once, few, many or a size class.

many	TRBV20-1	-	TRBJ1-5	CSARDGRSNQPQHF	TGCAGTGCTAGGGACGGACGGAGCAATCAGCCCCAGCATTTT
many	TRBV5-1	-	TRBJ1-4	CASSLIPLGGVNEKLFF	TGCGCCAGCAGCTTGATTCCTTTGGGCGGGGTTAATGAAAAACTGTTTTTT
few	TRBV10-3	-	TRBJ2-6	CAIRTGLSGANVLTF	TGTGCCATCAGGACAGGACTCTCTGGGGCCAACGTCCTGACTTTC
many	TRBV12-3/TRBV12-4	-	TRBJ2-7	CASSRGRDEQYF	TGTGCCAGCTCCCGGGGCAGGGACGAGCAGTACTTC
many	TRBV14	-	TRBJ1-2	CASSQGPGYTF	TGTGCCAGCAGCCAGGGACCTGGCTACACCTTC
-	TRBV20-1	TRBD1	TRBJ1-1	CSAFTGPGTENTEAFF	TGCAGTGCCTTTACTGGACCCGGGACAGAGAACACTGAAGCTTTCTTT
many	TRBV27	-	TRBJ1-1	CASSDPGDKTEAFF	TGTGCCAGCAGTGACCCAGGGGATAAGACTGAAGCTTTCTTT
many	TRBV20-1	TRBD2	TRBJ2-5	CSAPGLAGGSLQETQYF	TGCAGTGCTCCGGGACTAGCGGGAGGCTCCTTACAAGAGACCCAGTACTTC
many	TRBV20-1	TRBD2	TRBJ2-3	CSASLGTSGRSADTQYF	TGCAGTGCTAGCCTCGGGACTAGCGGGAGAAGTGCAGATACGCAGTATTTT
many	TRBV12-3/TRBV12-4	-	TRBJ1-2	CASSQTNSPSGAGYTF	TGTGCCAGCAGTCAAACCAATTCCCCCTCGGGGGCCGGCTACACCTTC
many	TRBV27	TRBD1	TRBJ1-2	CASSWDRGGGYTF	TGTGCCAGCAGTTGGGACAGGGGTGGCGGCTACACCTTC
many	TRBV28	TRBD1	TRBJ2-1	CASSPSGTGTDEQFF	TGTGCCAGCAGTCCTTCCGGGACAGGGACCGATGAGCAGTTCTTC
many	TRBV20-1	TRBD2	TRBJ2-2	CSARRAGPGGGELFF	TGCAGTGCTAGGCGGGCGGGCCCGGGAGGCGGGGAGCTGTTTTTT
-	TRBV27	TRBD2	TRBJ2-7	CASSFVAGRSYEQYF	TGTGCCAGCAGTTTCGTAGCGGGGAGATCCTACGAGCAGTACTTC
many	TRBV4-1	-	TRBJ2-7	CASSQVPGASEQYF	TGCGCCAGCAGCCAAGTACCGGGAGCATCCGAGCAGTACTTC
many	TRBV24-1	TRBD1	TRBJ2-5	CATSVLSGTGFQETQYF	TGTGCCACCAGTGTCCTCTCCGGGACAGGGTTCCAAGAGACCCAGTACTTC
many	TRBV14	-	TRBJ2-1	CASSQGASAYNEQFF	TGTGCCAGCAGCCAAGGTGCTAGCGCCTACAATGAGCAGTTCTTC
many	TRBV5-1	TRBD2	TRBJ2-2	CASTGTTGLAVTGELFF	TGCGCCAGCACCGGGACGACGGGACTAGCGGTAACCGGGGAGCTGTTTTTT
many	TRBV7-9	TRBD2	TRBJ2-7	CASSRGDLPYEQYF	TGTGCCAGCAGCCGGGGGGACTTACCCTACGAGCAGTACTTC
many	TRBV25-1	TRBD1	TRBJ1-2	CASSERTGYYGYTF	TGTGCCAGCAGTGAACGGACAGGCTATTATGGCTACACCTTC
many	TRBV9	-	TRBJ2-1	CASSVGLTGNEQFF	TGTGCCAGCAGCGTAGGGTTAACTGGCAATGAGCAGTTCTTC
many	TRBV7-9	TRBD1	TRBJ1-1	CASSRRQGDTEAFF	TGTGCCAGCAGCCGGCGACAGGGGGACACTGAAGCTTTCTTT
many	TRBV11-2	-	TRBJ2-7	CASSLVYEQYF	TGTGCCAGCAGCTTAGTGTACGAGCAGTACTTC
many	TRBV7-2	TRBD1	TRBJ1-2	CASSQPTGMGGYTF	TGTGCCAGCAGCCAGCCGACAGGGATGGGTGGCTACACCTTC
many	TRBV3-1	-	TRBJ1-4	CASSQADGEKLFF	TGTGCCAGCAGCCAAGCTGATGGTGAAAAACTGTTTTTT
many	TRBV5-1	-	TRBJ2-7	CASSETFSYEQYF	TGCGCCAGCAGTGAGACATTTTCCTACGAGCAGTACTTC
many	TRBV15	-	TRBJ1-3	CATSRDSGTGNTIYF	TGTGCCACCAGCAGAGATTCAGGGACTGGAAACACCATATATTTT
many	TRBV5-1	-	TRBJ2-4	CASSPYSGSGIAKNIQYF	TGCGCCAGCAGCCCCTATTCCGGAAGCGGTATAGCCAAAAACATTCAGTACTTC
-	TRBV20-1	TRBD1	TRBJ2-2	CSARTGVPGELFF	TGCAGTGCTAGGACAGGGGTTCCCGGGGAGCTGTTTTTT
many	TRBV12-3/TRBV12-4	-	TRBJ2-1	CASAPARQLNEQFF	TGTGCCAGCGCCCCCGCCCGACAGCTCAATGAGCAGTTCTTC
many	TRBV5-1	-	TRBJ2-1	CASSLGSSEYNEQFF	TGCGCCAGCAGCTTGGGCTCTAGCGAGTACAATGAGCAGTTCTTC
many	TRBV6-5	-	TRBJ1-2	CASSLRGGYYGYTF	TGTGCCAGCAGTCTACGAGGGGGATACTATGGCTACACCTTC
many	TRBV4-2	-	TRBJ2-3	CASSPKGLTDTQYF	TGTGCCAGCAGCCCGAAGGGCCTCACAGATACGCAGTATTTT
many	TRBV20-1	-	TRBJ2-2	CSARERTAMNTGELFF	TGCAGTGCTAGGGAGCGGACAGCGATGAACACCGGGGAGCTGTTTTTT
many	TRBV5-5	-	TRBJ2-1	CASSLAFAGSRQFF	TGTGCCAGCAGCTTGGCATTCGCAGGGAGTCGGCAGTTCTTC